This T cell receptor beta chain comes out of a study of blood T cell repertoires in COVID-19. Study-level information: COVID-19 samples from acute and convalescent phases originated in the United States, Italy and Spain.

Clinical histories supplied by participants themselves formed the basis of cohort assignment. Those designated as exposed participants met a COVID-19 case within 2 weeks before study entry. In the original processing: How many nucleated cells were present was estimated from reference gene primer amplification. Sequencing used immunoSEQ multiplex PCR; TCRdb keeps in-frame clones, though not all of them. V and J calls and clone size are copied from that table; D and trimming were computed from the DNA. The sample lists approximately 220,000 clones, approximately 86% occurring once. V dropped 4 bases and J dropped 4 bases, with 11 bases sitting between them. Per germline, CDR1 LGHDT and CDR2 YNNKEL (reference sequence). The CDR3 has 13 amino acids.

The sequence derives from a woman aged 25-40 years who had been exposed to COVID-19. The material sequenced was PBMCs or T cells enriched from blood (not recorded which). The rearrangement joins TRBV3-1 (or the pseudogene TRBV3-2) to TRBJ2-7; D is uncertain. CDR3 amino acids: CASSPYVGYEQYF. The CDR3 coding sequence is TGTGCCAGCAGCCCCTATGTCGGGTACGAGCAGTACTTC.